This T cell receptor (beta chain) is drawn from a study of cytomegalovirus exposure and HLA in healthy donors. 13 Jbeta primers and 60 Vbeta primers were used for the PCR. Some clones are missing from TCRdb's copy, which holds only in-frame ones; the method was immunoSEQ multiplex PCR. The sample holds approximately 150,000 clones, about 80% seen once. Worth noting for this clone: Its antigen is currently unknown.

The donors gave bone marrow, and they were healthy. Germline V CDR1 and CDR2: MNHNS, SASEGT. Trimming pared 1 base from V and 3 bases from J, leaving 10 bases between. CDR3 length: 14 residues. Study findings and constraints: Indistinguishability led to the exclusion of some V segments, TRBV6-2 and TRBV6-3 included. CMV serostatus alone was available as immune exposure information. A missense variant in DCLRE1C was later tied to TCR beta V- and J-gene trimming.

The specimen sequenced was PBMCs. J is TRBJ2-7 and V is TRBV6-1; TRBD2 might be the D (5 bases). This receptor was taken from a woman aged 18-29 years in good health and CMV-seropositive. CDR3 sequence: CASSEEDWLYEQYF. CDR3 in DNA: TGTGCCAGCAGTGAAGAGGACTGGCTCTACGAGCAGTACTTC.